The 7 T cell receptor beta chains presented below share a single source sample, sequenced in a study of shared clonotypes between healthy human individuals. Method: immunoSEQ multiplex PCR; TCRdb's copy keeps in-frame clones and lacks some. The sample includes around 2.5 million clones, under 95% of them seen just once. The sequencing sample was made of naive CD4+ T cells from PBMCs. Described subset: CD45RA+ positively selected. These receptors all stem from a man aged 18 to 30 in good health. Some clones in this sample may be carry-over from other donors' samples.

CDR3 region: CASSPDREKGYGYTF. The CDR3 nucleotides are TGTGCCAGCAGCCCTGACAGGGAAAAAGGCTATGGCTACACCTTC. V gene TRBV2 combines with J gene TRBJ1-2, with TRBD1 matching over 7 bases. The junction had 11 bases not matched to a gene; V was cut back by 6 bases and J by 4 bases. Looked up from germline, CDR1 is SNHLY and CDR2 is FYNNEI. The length of the CDR3 is 15 residues. The whole variable domain, filled in from reference TRBV2 and TRBJ1-2, reads EPEVTQTPSHQVTQMGQEVILRCVPISNHLYFYWYRQILGQKVEFLVSFYNNEISEKSEIFDDQFSVERPDGSNFTLKIRSTKLEDSAMYFCASSPDREKGYGYTFGSGTRLTVV.

This clone is a singleton in its sample. The chain joins TRBV10-3 to TRBJ1-3, with D unresolved. CDR3 size: 14 residues. Trimming removed 6 bases from V and 5 bases from J, with 14 bases in between. The germline V gene has CDR1 ENHRY and CDR2 SYGVKD. The CDR3 nucleotides are TGTGCCATCAGGCGTGACATTAGTCGAAACACCATATATTTT. Translated, it gives CAIRRDISRNTIYF.

The rearrangement uses TRBV4-1 and TRBJ1-3; D is undetermined. This CDR3 contains 15 residues. The V and J ends lost 1 base and 5 bases respectively, with 12 bases between them. The V gene's germline CDR1 is MGHRA and CDR2 YSYEKL. This chain's CDR3 is CASSQVRGSRNTIYF. The CDR3 DNA is TGCGCCAGCAGCCAAGTCCGCGGCAGCAGAAACACCATATATTTT.

V is TRBV10-1 and J is TRBJ2-3; D uncertain. The CDR3 is made up of 13 amino acids. Germline V lookup: CDR1 WNHNN, CDR2 SYGVQD (reference sequence). V was trimmed by 2 bases and J by 5 bases, leaving 8 bases between them. CDR3 bases: TGCGCCAGCAGTGAGATGCCAGGAGATACGCAGTATTTT. Its translation: CASSEMPGDTQYF.

The chain employs TRBV25-1 and TRBJ2-5; D gene uncertain. V was pared by 8 bases and J by 4 bases, with 20 bases between. Germline V lookup: CDR1 MGHDK, CDR2 SYGVNS. The CDR3 runs 15 residues. CDR3 residues: CASLDPNPPRETQYF. In DNA form, the CDR3 reads TGTGCCAGCCTTGACCCAAACCCCCCACGAGAGACCCAGTACTTC.

V and J are TRBV10-3 and TRBJ2-1; 12 bases align to TRBD2. This CDR3 region has 16 residues. Germline values: CDR1 ENHRY, CDR2 SYGVKD. V dropped 5 bases and J dropped 0; count of bases not matched to a gene: 2. DNA of the CDR3: TGTGCCATCAGTCCGACTAGCGGGAGCTCCTACAATGAGCAGTTCTTC. This codes for CAISPTSGSSYNEQFF.

This chain uses TRBV5-1 with TRBJ1-2; maybe TRBD1 (6 bases). The V end was cut by 6 bases, the J end by 0 bases, with 9 bases between. Per the germline V gene, CDR1 is SGHRS and CDR2 is YFSETQ. The CDR3 covers 13 residues. In DNA form, the CDR3 reads TGCGCCAGCACCTGGACAGCTAACTATGGCTACACCTTC. Its protein product is CASTWTANYGYTF.